This T cell receptor beta chain was identified during a study of blood T cell repertoires in COVID-19. The length of the CDR3 is 19 residues. The data were produced by immunoSEQ multiplex PCR, yet TCRdb's version contains in-frame clones alone and is incomplete. The sample shows about 200,000 clones, roughly 80% of them seen only once. The sequenced sample consisted of peripheral blood. This receptor was identified in a man aged 50-60 years who had recovered from COVID-19. The chain employs TRBV12-2 and TRBJ2-6; the table's TRBD1 call for D was not verified on the DNA. TRBV12-2 is a pseudogene locus. In DNA, the CDR3 is TGTGCAAGTCGCTCCGGACAGGGGGCGATTCCCTCTGGGGCCAACGTCCTGACTTTC. This translates into CASRSGQGAIPSGANVLTF.